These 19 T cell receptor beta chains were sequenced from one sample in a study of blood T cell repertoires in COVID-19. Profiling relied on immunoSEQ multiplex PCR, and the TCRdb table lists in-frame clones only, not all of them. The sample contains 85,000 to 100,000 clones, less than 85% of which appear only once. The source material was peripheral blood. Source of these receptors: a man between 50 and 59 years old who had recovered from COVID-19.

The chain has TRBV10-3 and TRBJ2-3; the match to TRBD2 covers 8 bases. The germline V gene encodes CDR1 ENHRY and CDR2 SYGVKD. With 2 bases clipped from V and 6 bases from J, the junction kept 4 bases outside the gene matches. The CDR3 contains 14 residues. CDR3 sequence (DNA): TGTGCCATCAGTGAGGGACTAGCAACCGATACGCAGTATTTT. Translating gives CAISEGLATDTQYF.

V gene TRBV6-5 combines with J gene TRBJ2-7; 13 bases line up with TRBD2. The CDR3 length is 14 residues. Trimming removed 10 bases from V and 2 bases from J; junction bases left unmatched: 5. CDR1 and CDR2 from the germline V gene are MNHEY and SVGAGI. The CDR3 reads CATLTSGGTYEQYF. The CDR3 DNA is TGTGCCACCCTGACTAGCGGGGGGACCTACGAGCAGTACTTC.

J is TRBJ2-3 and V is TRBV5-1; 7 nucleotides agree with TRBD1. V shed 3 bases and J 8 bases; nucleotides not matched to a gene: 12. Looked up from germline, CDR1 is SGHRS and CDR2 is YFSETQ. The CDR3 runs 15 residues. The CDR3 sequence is CASSWGLTGQATQYF. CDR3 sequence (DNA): TGCGCCAGCAGCTGGGGGTTGACAGGGCAAGCTACGCAGTATTTT.

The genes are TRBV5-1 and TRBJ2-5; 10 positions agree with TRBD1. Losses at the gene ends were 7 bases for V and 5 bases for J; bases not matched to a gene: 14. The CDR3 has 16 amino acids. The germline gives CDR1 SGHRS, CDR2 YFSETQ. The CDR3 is CASLRTGTGAAETQYF. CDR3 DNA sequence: TGCGCCAGCTTAAGAACCGGGACAGGGGCGGCGGAGACCCAGTACTTC.

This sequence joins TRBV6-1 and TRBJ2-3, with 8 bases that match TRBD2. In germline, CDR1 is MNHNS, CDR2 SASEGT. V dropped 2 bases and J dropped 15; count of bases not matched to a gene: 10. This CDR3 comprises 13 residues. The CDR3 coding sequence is TGTGCCAGCAGTGAACTCGAGGGACTAGTGAAATATTTT. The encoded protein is CASSELEGLVKYF.

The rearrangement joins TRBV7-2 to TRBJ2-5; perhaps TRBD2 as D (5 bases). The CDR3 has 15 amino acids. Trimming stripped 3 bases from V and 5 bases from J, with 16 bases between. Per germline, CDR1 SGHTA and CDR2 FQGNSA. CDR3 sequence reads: CASSFSGASGETQYF. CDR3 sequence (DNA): TGTGCCAGCAGCTTCAGCGGTGCCTCGGGGGAGACCCAGTACTTC.

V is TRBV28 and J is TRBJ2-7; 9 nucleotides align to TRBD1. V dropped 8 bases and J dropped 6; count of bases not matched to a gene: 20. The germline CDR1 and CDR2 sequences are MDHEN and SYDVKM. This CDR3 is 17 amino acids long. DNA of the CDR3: TGTGCCAGCCTCCCATTTACCGGGACAGGGAGGCTGGGCGAGCAGTACTTC. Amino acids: CASLPFTGTGRLGEQYF.

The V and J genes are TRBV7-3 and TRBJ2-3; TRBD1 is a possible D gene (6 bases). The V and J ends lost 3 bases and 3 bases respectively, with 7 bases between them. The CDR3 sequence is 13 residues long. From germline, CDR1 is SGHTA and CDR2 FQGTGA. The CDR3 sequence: CASSFDRTDTQYF. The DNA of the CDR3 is TGTGCCAGCAGCTTTGACAGGACAGATACGCAGTATTTT.

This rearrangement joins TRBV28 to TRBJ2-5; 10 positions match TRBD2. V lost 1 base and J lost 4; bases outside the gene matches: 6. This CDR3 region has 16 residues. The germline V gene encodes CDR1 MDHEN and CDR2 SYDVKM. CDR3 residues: CASSLSSGRGLETQYF. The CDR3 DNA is TGTGCCAGCAGTTTATCCAGCGGGAGGGGGTTAGAGACCCAGTACTTC. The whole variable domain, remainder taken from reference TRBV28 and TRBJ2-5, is DVKVTQSSRYLVKRTGEKVFLECVQDMDHENMFWYRQDPGLGLRLIYFSYDVKMKEKGDIPEGYSVSREKKERFSLILESASTNQTSMYLCASSLSSGRGLETQYFGPGTRLLVL.

CDR3 amino acids: CASTPDSYNEQFF. The CDR3 DNA reads TGTGCCAGTACCCCGGACAGCTACAATGAGCAGTTCTTC. The chain recombines TRBV19 with TRBJ2-1; TRBD1 might be the D (6 bases). The length of the CDR3 is 13 residues. CDR1 LNHDA and CDR2 SQIVND come from the germline V gene (reference sequence). V dropped 7 bases and J dropped 3 bases, with 10 bases sitting between them.

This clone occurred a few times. The CDR3 here is CASSPSRGRDEKLFF. For the CDR3, the DNA is TGCGCCAGCAGCCCGTCCAGGGGGCGGGATGAAAAACTGTTTTTT. J is TRBJ1-4 and V is TRBV4-3, with 8 bases fitting TRBD1. Germline V gives CDR1 LGHNA, CDR2 YSLEER. The junction had 7 bases not matched to a gene; V was cut back by 4 bases and J by 6 bases. The CDR3 totals 15 residues.

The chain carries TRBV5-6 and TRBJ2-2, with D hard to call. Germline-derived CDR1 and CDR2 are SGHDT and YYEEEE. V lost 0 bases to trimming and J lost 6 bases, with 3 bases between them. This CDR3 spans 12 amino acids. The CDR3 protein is CASSLVAGELFF. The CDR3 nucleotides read TGTGCCAGCAGCTTGGTCGCCGGGGAGCTGTTTTTT.

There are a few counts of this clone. This CDR3 is CASSPGLQNTEAFF. The CDR3 DNA follows: TGCGCCAGCAGCCCGGGACTTCAGAACACTGAAGCTTTCTTT. This chain links TRBV4-3 with TRBJ1-1, with a weak D call TRBD1 (5 bases). Germline V gives CDR1 LGHNA, CDR2 YSLEER. Trimming took off 4 bases at V and 1 base at J, with 10 bases between the two ends. This CDR3 is built from 14 residues.

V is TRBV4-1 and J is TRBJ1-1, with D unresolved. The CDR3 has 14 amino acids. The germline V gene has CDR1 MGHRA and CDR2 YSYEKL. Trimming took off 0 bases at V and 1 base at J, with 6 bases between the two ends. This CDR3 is CASSQDPWNTEAFF. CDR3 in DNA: TGCGCCAGCAGCCAAGACCCATGGAACACTGAAGCTTTCTTT.

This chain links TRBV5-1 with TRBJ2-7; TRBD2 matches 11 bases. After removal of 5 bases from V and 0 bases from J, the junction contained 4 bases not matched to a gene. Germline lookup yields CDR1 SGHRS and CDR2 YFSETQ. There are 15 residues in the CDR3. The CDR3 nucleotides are TGCGCCAGCAGACTGGGACTAGCGGCCTCCTACGAGCAGTACTTC. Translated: CASRLGLAASYEQYF.

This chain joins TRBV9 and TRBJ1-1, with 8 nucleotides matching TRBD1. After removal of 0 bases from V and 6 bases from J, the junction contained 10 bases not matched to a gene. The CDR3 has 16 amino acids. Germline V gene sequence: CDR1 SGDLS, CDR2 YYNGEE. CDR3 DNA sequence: TGTGCCAGCAGCGTAGCTCCGGACAGGGCCGGGGCTGAAGCTTTCTTT. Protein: CASSVAPDRAGAEAFF.

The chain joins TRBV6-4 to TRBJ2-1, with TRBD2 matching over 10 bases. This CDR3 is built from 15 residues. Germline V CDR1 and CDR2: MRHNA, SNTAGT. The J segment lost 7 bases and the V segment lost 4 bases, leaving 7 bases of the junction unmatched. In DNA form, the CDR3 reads TGTGCCAGCAGTGTTTCCCCTAGCGGGAGAAATGAGCAGTTCTTC. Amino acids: CASSVSPSGRNEQFF.

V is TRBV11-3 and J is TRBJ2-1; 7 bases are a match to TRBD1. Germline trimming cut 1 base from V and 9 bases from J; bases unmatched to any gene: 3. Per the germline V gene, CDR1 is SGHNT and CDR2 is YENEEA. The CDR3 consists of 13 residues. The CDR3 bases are TGTGCCAGCAGCTTAGTAGGACAGGTTGAGCAGTTCTTC. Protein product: CASSLVGQVEQFF.

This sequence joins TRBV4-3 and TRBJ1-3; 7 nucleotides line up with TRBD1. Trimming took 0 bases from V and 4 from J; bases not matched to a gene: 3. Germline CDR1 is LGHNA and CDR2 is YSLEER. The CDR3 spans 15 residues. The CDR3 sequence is CASSQDPGGGNTIYF. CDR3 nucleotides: TGCGCCAGCAGCCAAGATCCAGGGGGAGGAAACACCATATATTTT.